The clone carrying this TCR beta chain has a handful of counts. Its antigen is not known. This sample is part of a study of blood T cells in healthy people across ages. General study points: Getting older went along with TCR beta diversity per million T cells dropping roughly linearly.

The CDR3 extends over 15 amino acids. Trimming left V 1 base short and J 0 bases short, with 13 bases between. From germline, CDR1 is DFQATT and CDR2 SNEGSKA (reference sequence). They isolated at least 6 million PBMCs from each sample. Together with a sample-barcoded 5' primer, a J-beta primer mix was included in a second PCR lasting roughly 6 to 12 cycles. Via MiXCR, TCRdb re-called the 5' RACE reads, giving one row per CDR3 protein. This table has some 1.4 million distinct CDR3 sequences, 42% appearing once. The clonotype comes from a young woman in good health. The rearrangement uses TRBV20-1 and TRBJ2-7; TRBD2 is a possible D gene (5 bases). The sample taken for sequencing was blood. CDR3 bases: TGCAGTGCTAGAGGGGCCGGAGGACTCTCCTACGAGCAGTACTTC. This encodes CSARGAGGLSYEQYF.